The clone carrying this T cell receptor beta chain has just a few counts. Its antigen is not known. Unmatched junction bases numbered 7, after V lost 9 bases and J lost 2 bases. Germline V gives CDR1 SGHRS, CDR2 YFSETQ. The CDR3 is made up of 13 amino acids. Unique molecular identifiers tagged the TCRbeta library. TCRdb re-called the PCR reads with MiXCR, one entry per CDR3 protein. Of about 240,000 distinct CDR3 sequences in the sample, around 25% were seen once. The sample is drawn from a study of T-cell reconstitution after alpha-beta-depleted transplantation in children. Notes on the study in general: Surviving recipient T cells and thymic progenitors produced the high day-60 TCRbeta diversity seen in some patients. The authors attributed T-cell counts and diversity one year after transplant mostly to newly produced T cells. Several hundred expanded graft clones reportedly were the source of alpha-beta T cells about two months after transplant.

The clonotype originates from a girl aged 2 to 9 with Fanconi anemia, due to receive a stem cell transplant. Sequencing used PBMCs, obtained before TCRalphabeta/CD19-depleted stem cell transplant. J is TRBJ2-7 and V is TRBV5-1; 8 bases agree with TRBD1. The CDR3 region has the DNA TGCGCCAACCGACCGGACAGGGCCTACGAGCAGTACTTC. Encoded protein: CANRPDRAYEQYF. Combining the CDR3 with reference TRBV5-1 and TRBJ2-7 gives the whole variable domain KAGVTQTPRYLIKTRGQQVTLSCSPISGHRSVSWYQQTPGQGLQFLFEYFSETQRNKGNFPGRFSGRQFSNSRSEMNVSTLELGDSALYLCANRPDRAYEQYFGPGTRLTVT.